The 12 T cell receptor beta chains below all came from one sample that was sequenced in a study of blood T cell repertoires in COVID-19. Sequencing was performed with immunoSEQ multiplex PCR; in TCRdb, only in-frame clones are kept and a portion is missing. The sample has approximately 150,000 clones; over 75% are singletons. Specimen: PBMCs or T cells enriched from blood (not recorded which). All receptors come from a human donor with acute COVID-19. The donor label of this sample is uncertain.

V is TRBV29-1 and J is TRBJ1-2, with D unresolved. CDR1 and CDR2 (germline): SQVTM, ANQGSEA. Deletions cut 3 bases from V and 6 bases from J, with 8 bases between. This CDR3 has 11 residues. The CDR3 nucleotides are TGCAGCGTTGATACCGGGGATGGCTACACCTTC. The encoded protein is CSVDTGDGYTF.

In nucleotides, the CDR3 is TGCGCCAGCAGCCAAGCCGGGGGGACCAATCAGCCCCAGCATTTT. Encoded protein: CASSQAGGTNQPQHF. V gene TRBV4-1 combines with J gene TRBJ1-5; perhaps TRBD1 as D (5 bases). Germline loops: CDR1 MGHRA, CDR2 YSYEKL. The CDR3 has 15 residues. V lost 1 base and J lost 3, with 10 bases in between.

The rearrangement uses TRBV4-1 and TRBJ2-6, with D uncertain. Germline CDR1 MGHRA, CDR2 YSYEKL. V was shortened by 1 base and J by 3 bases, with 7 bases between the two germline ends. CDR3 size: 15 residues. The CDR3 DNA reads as TGCGCCAGCAGCCAAGCGTGGAGTGGGGCCAACGTCCTGACTTTC. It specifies CASSQAWSGANVLTF.

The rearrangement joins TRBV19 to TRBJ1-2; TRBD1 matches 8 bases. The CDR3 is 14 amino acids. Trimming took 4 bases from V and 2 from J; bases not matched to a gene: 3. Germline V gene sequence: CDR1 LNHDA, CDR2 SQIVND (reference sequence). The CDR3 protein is CASSSRTGNYGYTF. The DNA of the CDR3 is TGTGCCAGTAGTAGCCGGACAGGGAACTATGGCTACACCTTC.

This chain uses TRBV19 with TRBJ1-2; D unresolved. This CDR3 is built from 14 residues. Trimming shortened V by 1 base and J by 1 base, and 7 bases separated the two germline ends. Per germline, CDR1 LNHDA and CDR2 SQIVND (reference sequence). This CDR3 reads CASSIGGINYGYTF. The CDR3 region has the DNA TGTGCCAGTAGTATAGGAGGCATTAACTATGGCTACACCTTC.

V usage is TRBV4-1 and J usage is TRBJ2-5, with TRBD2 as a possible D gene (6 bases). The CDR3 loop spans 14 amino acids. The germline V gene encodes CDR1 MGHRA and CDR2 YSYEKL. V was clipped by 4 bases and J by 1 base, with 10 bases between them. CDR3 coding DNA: TGCGCCAGCAGCCTCTTAGCGGCCCAAGAGACCCAGTACTTC. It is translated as CASSLLAAQETQYF.

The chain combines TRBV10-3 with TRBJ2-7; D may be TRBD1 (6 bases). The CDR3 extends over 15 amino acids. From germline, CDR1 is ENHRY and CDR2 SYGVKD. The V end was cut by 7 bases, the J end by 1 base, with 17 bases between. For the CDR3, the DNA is TGTGCCATCACCGCCTCAGGGGAAGGGTCCTACGAGCAGTACTTC. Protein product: CAITASGEGSYEQYF.

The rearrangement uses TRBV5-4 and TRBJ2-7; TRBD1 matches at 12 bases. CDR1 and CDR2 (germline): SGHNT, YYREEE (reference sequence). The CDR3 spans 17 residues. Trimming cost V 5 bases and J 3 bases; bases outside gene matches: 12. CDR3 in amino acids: CASSHPSGQGANYEQYF. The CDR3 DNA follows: TGTGCCAGCAGTCACCCCTCGGGACAGGGGGCGAACTACGAGCAGTACTTC.

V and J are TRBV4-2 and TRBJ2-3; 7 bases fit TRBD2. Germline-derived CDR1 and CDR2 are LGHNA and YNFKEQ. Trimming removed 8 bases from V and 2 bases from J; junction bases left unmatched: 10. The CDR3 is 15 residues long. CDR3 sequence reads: CASGRASGNTDTQYF. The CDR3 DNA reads TGTGCCAGCGGGCGGGCTAGCGGAAACACAGATACGCAGTATTTT.

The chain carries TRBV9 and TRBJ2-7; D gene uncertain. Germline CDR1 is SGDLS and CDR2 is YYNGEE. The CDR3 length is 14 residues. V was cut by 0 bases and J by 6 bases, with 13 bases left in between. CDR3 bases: TGTGCCAGCAGCGTAGAGTCAACCCATAGCGAGCAGTACTTC. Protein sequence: CASSVESTHSEQYF.

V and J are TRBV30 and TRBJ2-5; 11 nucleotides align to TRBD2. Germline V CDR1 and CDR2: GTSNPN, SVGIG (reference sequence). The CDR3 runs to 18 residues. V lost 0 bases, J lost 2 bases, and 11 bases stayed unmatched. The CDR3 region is CAWSVPLASGGLQETQYF. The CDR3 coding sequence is TGTGCCTGGAGTGTACCTCTGGCTAGCGGGGGGCTACAAGAGACCCAGTACTTC.

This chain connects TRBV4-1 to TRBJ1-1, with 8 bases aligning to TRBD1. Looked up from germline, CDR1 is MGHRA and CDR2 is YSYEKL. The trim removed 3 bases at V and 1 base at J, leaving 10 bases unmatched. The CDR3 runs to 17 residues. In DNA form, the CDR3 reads TGCGCCAGCAGCCATGCACCGGGACAGGAGGAGAACACTGAAGCTTTCTTT. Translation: CASSHAPGQEENTEAFF.